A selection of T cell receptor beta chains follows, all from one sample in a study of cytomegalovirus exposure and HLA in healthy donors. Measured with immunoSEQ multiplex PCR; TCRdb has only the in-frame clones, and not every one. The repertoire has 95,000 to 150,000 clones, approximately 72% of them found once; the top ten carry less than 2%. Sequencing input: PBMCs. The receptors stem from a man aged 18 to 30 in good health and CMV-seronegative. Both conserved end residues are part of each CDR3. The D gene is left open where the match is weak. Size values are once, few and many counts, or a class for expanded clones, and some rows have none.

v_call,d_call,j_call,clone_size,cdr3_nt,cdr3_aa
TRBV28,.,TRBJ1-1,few,TGTGCCAGCAGTTTATTAGTCCCATCAAGCGCTTTGGCTTTCTTT,CASSLLVPSSALAFF
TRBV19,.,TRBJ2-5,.,TGTGCCAGTAGTATTACAGGCACTTACGAAGAGACCCAGTACTTC,CASSITGTYEETQYF
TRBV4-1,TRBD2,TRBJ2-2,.,TGCGCCAGCAGCCAAGGAGGGGCTAGCGGGGGGACTTTGAACACCGGGGAGCTGTTTTTT,CASSQGGASGGTLNTGELFF
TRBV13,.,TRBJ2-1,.,TGTGCCAGCAGCTTCGGGCAGGGGAATGAGCAGTTCTTC,CASSFGQGNEQFF
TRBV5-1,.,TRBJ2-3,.,TGCGCCAGCAGCTTAGCGGCTAGGACAGATACGCAGTATTTT,CASSLAARTDTQYF
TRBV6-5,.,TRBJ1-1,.,TGTGCCAGCTGTGGACAGCTATCGGCTGAAGCTTTCTTT,CASCGQLSAEAFF
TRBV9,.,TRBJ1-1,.,TGTGCCAGCAGCGCAGCTCAGGGGATGACTGAAGCTTTCTTT,CASSAAQGMTEAFF
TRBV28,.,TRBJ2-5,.,TGTGCCAGCAGTTTGCCCCCCCAAGGGAGAGAGACCCAGTACTTC,CASSLPPQGRETQYF
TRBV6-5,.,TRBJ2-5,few,TGTGCCAGCAGTTACGCAGTACAAGAGACCCAGTACTTC,CASSYAVQETQYF
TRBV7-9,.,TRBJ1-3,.,TGTGCCAGCAGCTTAGACAGGGAGTCTGGAAACACCATATATTTT,CASSLDRESGNTIYF
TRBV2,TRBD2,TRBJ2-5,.,TGTGCCAGCAGTGTCGGACTAGCGGGAGTGCCCTTCCAAGAGACCCAGTACTTC,CASSVGLAGVPFQETQYF
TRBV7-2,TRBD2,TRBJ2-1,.,TGTGCCAGCGGGCTAGCGGGAGGGCCCAATGAGCAGTTCTTC,CASGLAGGPNEQFF
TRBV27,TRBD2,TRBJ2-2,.,TGTGCCAGCAGTTTTAGGGAGGGCACCGGGGAGCTGTTTTTT,CASSFREGTGELFF
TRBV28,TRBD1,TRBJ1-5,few,TGTGCCAGCACCAATAAGAATCCCGGGACAGGGGGGAAAGGCAATCAGCCCCAGCATTTT,CASTNKNPGTGGKGNQPQHF
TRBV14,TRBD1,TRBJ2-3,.,TGTGCCAGCAGCCGAACAGGGGCGACAGATACGCAGTATTTT,CASSRTGATDTQYF
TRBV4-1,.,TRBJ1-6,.,TGCGCCAGCAGCCAAGTAGGGGGTGAGAATTCACCCCTCCACTTT,CASSQVGGENSPLHF
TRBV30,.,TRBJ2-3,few,TGTGCCTGGGATGCAGGGTTTAGCACAGATACGCAGTATTTT,CAWDAGFSTDTQYF
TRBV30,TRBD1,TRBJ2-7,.,TGTGCCTGGAGTGTTTGGACAGGTATGAATCCGAGCTCCTACGAGCAGTACTTC,CAWSVWTGMNPSSYEQYF
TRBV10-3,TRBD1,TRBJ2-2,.,TGTGCCATCAGCGAGGGACAGAACCGGAACACCGGGGAGCTGTTTTTT,CAISEGQNRNTGELFF
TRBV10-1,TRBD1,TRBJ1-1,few,TGCGCCAGCAGCTCCACGGACAGGAAGAACACTGAAGCTTTCTTT,CASSSTDRKNTEAFF
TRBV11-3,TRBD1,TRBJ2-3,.,TGTGCCAGCAGCTTGACAGGGCACACAGATACGCAGTATTTT,CASSLTGHTDTQYF
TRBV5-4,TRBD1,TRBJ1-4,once,TGTGCCAGCAGCCCGACAGGGCCCAGTGAAAAACTGTTTTTT,CASSPTGPSEKLFF
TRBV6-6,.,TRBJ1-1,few,TGTGCCAGCAGTCCGTCCGGGACACCCAACACTGAAGCTTTCTTT,CASSPSGTPNTEAFF
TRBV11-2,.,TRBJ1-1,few,TGTGCCAGCATACCGGGGGGTCTTTTTGCTTTCTTT,CASIPGGLFAFF
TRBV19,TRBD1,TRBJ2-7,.,TGTGCCAGTAGTCCAATGGGACAGGGTGGCTACGAGCAGTACTTC,CASSPMGQGGYEQYF
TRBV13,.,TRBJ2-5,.,TGTGCCAGCAGCTCTACGGAGGAGCAGTACTTC,CASSSTEEQYF
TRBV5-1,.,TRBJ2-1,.,TGCGCCAGCAGCTTTGGCGGGGCTACCTACAATGAGCAGTTCTTC,CASSFGGATYNEQFF
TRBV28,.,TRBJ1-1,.,TGTGCCAGCACCACCACAGGTTCCTCTTCCATGAACACTGAAGCTTTCTTT,CASTTTGSSSMNTEAFF
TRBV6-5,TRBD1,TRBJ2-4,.,TGTGCCAGCAGACAACCGGGACAGGGAAACATTCAGTACTTC,CASRQPGQGNIQYF
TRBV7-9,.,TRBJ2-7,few,TGTGCCAGCAGCTTAATGTGGTCCGGCAGGGACTACGAGCAGTACTTC,CASSLMWSGRDYEQYF
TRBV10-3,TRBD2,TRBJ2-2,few,TGTGCCATCAAAGGGACTAGCGGGGGCGCGAACACCGGGGAGCTGTTTTTT,CAIKGTSGGANTGELFF
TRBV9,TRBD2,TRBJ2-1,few,TGTGCCAGCAGCCTTTTCCCGGGACTAGCGGGAGGGTTAGGGGGTGAGCAGTTCTTC,CASSLFPGLAGGLGGEQFF
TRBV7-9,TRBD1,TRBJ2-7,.,TGTGCCAGCAGGGGAGAGTCCGGGACAGGGAGGTACGAGCAGTACTTC,CASRGESGTGRYEQYF
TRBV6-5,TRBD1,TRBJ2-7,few,TGTGCCAGCAGTTACGGAACAGGGGGCGGAAGCGAGCAGTACTTC,CASSYGTGGGSEQYF
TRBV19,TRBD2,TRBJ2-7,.,TGTGCCAGTAGTATTTCTAGCGGGAGATCCTACGAGCAGTACTTC,CASSISSGRSYEQYF
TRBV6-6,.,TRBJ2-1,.,TGTGCCAGCAGCCGTGTAGCCGGAACGGGAGTCAATGAGCAGTTCTTC,CASSRVAGTGVNEQFF
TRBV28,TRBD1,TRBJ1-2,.,TGTGCCAGCAACCCCCCGGGACAGTCCTATGGCTACACCTTC,CASNPPGQSYGYTF
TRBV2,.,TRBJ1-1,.,TGTGCCAGCACTGCGACAGAAGTAAACACTGAAGCTTTCTTT,CASTATEVNTEAFF
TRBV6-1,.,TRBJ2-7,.,TGTGCCAGCAGTTGGACACTCTACGAGCAGTACTTC,CASSWTLYEQYF
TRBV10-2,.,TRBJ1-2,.,TGCGCCAGCAGTGGCTACAGGGAGTTGGGGGGCTACACCTTC,CASSGYRELGGYTF
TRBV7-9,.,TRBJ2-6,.,TGTGCCAGCAGCTTAGCGGCAGGGGTCTTCTCTGGGGCCAACGTCCTGACTTTC,CASSLAAGVFSGANVLTF